These 24 T cell receptor beta chains were sequenced from one sample in a study of blood T cell repertoires in COVID-19. Repertoires were generated with immunoSEQ multiplex PCR, while TCRdb's copy carries only in-frame clones and drops some. Found here are about 230,000 clones, 75% to 90% of them singletons; the top ten hold around 2.5%. Sequencing was performed on peripheral blood. These receptors were taken from a woman aged 70-85 years with active or convalescent COVID-19.

The chain carries TRBV6-2 or TRBV6-3 and TRBJ1-1; 7 bases align to TRBD1. Trimming took 2 bases from V and 11 from J; bases not matched to a gene: 11. CDR3 size: 14 residues. Germline loops: CDR1 MNHEY, CDR2 SVGEGT. The CDR3 loop is CASSYTGQRKRAFF. The CDR3 nucleotides are TGTGCCAGCAGTTACACGGGACAGCGAAAAAGGGCTTTCTTT.

The chain has TRBV6-6 and TRBJ2-7, with TRBD1 matching 9 bases. Unmatched junction bases numbered 4, after V lost 2 bases and J lost 2 bases. The CDR3 has 15 residues. The germline V gene has CDR1 MNHNY and CDR2 SVGAGI (reference sequence). The CDR3 loop reads CASSYTGQGTYEQYF. The DNA of the CDR3 is TGTGCCAGCAGTTACACAGGACAGGGGACCTACGAGCAGTACTTC.

This clone was recorded only once. The genes are TRBV5-4 and TRBJ2-3; TRBD2 matches 10 bases. The germline V gene has CDR1 SGHNT and CDR2 YYREEE (reference sequence). The CDR3 sequence is 17 residues long. V shed 4 bases and J 4 bases; nucleotides not matched to a gene: 12. The CDR3 loop is CASSGVSGGEVADTQYF. For the CDR3, the DNA is TGTGCCAGCAGCGGGGTCAGCGGGGGGGAAGTCGCAGATACGCAGTATTTT.

This clone was seen a few times. The chain employs TRBV30 and TRBJ1-6; D ambiguous. The V gene's germline CDR1 is GTSNPN and CDR2 SVGIG (reference sequence). V was trimmed by 2 bases and J by 6 bases, leaving 8 bases between them. This CDR3 spans 13 amino acids. The CDR3 here is CAWSTWSNSPLHF. Written as DNA, the CDR3 is TGTGCCTGGAGTACGTGGAGTAATTCACCCCTCCACTTT.

The V and J genes are TRBV12-3 or TRBV12-4 and TRBJ1-2; D perhaps matches TRBD1 (5 bases). CDR3 length: 12 residues. Trimming removed 5 bases from V and 3 bases from J, with 7 bases in between. The CDR3 region is CASSLRDYGYTF. For the CDR3, the DNA is TGTGCCAGCAGTCTCAGGGACTATGGCTACACCTTC.

The gene calls are TRBV7-2 and TRBJ1-5, with TRBD1 matching 7 bases. There are 16 residues in the CDR3. Germline V gene sequence: CDR1 SGHTA, CDR2 FQGNSA. V lost 1 base, J lost 5 bases, and 8 bases stayed unmatched. Written as DNA, the CDR3 is TGTGCCAGCAGCTTAGACGGGGGTGGGACAGATCAGCCCCAGCATTTT. This codes for CASSLDGGGTDQPQHF.

DNA of the CDR3: TGCGCCGCCCGAGGAGGGAACACTGAAGCTTTCTTT. Amino acids: CAARGGNTEAFF. This rearrangement joins TRBV10-2 to TRBJ1-1; no definite D call. The CDR3 totals 12 residues. Germline values: CDR1 WSHSY, CDR2 SAAADI. Trimming cost V 11 bases and J 1 base, with 11 bases left between them.

The chain has TRBV10-3 and TRBJ2-7; a possible D gene is TRBD1 (6 bases). The V gene's germline CDR1 is ENHRY and CDR2 SYGVKD. The CDR3 is 13 residues long. CDR3 residues: CATEGERFYEQYF. The CDR3 region has the DNA TGTGCAACCGAGGGGGAAAGGTTCTACGAGCAGTACTTC.

The chain couples TRBV25-1 to TRBJ1-2; 10 positions match TRBD1. There are 16 residues in the CDR3. Germline CDR1 MGHDK, CDR2 SYGVNS. J gave up 4 bases and V 3 bases, and 8 bases lay outside the gene matches. The CDR3 DNA follows: TGTGCCAGCAGTGACCCCGGGACAGGGGAAGTCTATGGCTACACCTTC. It translates to CASSDPGTGEVYGYTF.

This clone was seen a handful of times. This rearrangement joins TRBV12-3 or TRBV12-4 to TRBJ1-5; D remains unclear. V dropped 2 bases and J dropped 4 bases, with 6 bases sitting between them. The CDR3 extends over 13 amino acids. The CDR3 sequence is CASSLFGNQPQHF. For the CDR3, the DNA is TGTGCCAGCAGTTTATTCGGGAATCAGCCCCAGCATTTT.

This clone has only one observation. The V call is TRBV18, the J call TRBJ1-5; unclear D gene. V lost 3 bases, J lost 3 bases, and 9 bases lay in between. The germline V gene has CDR1 KGHSH and CDR2 LQKENI. The CDR3 loop spans 14 amino acids. The CDR3: CASSPEAHNQPQHF. The CDR3, as DNA: TGTGCCAGCTCACCGGAGGCCCACAATCAGCCCCAGCATTTT.

The chain recombines TRBV6-4 with TRBJ2-3; 7 bases agree with TRBD2. The V gene end was trimmed by 0 bases and the J gene end by 4 bases; junction bases not matched to a gene: 4. CDR1 is MRHNA and CDR2 is SNTAGT in the germline V gene. The CDR3 runs to 15 residues. CDR3 nucleotide sequence: TGTGCCAGCAGTGACTCAGGACTAGGCGCAGATACGCAGTATTTT. Translated: CASSDSGLGADTQYF.

A few counts support this clone. The rearrangement joins TRBV19 to TRBJ1-1; possibly TRBD1 for D (5 bases). Germline CDR1 is LNHDA and CDR2 is SQIVND (reference sequence). V shed 5 bases and J shed 1 base, with 17 bases lying between them. CDR3 length equals 16 residues. CDR3: CASSPEEGRGNTEAFF. CDR3 sequence (DNA): TGTGCCAGTAGTCCCGAGGAGGGGCGAGGGAACACTGAAGCTTTCTTT.

The chain employs TRBV5-6 and TRBJ2-7, with D possibly matching TRBD1 (6 bases). The germline gives CDR1 SGHDT, CDR2 YYEEEE. The CDR3 loop spans 16 amino acids. V lost 4 bases, J lost 2 bases, and 19 bases lay in between. The CDR3 DNA is TGTGCCAGCAGCGTTACTAGGGGGAACAGGGCCTACGAGCAGTACTTC. It codes for CASSVTRGNRAYEQYF.

This clone was seen a single time. In DNA form, the CDR3 reads TGTGCCAGCAGCCACAGGACTAGCGTCAATGAGCAGTTCTTC. The encoded protein is CASSHRTSVNEQFF. This chain connects TRBV11-2 to TRBJ2-1, with 9 nucleotides matching TRBD2. This CDR3 comprises 14 residues. Germline V lookup: CDR1 SGHAT, CDR2 FQNNGV. V was pared by 5 bases and J by 6 bases, with 5 bases of the junction left unmatched.

This clone was recorded only once. This chain connects TRBV30 to TRBJ1-1; perhaps TRBD1 as D (6 bases). With 8 bases removed from V and 6 bases from J, the gap between germline ends came to 19 bases. Germline lookup yields CDR1 GTSNPN and CDR2 SVGIG (reference sequence). The CDR3 extends over 13 amino acids. In nucleotides, the CDR3 is TGTGCCGCAAGACAGGTTCTCGGCGCTGAAGCTTTCTTT. As protein: CAARQVLGAEAFF.

The V gene is TRBV29-1, the J gene TRBJ2-7; 15 bases are a match to TRBD2. V shed 5 bases, J shed 4 bases, and the junction held 15 bases outside the gene matches. Germline assignment: CDR1 SQVTM and CDR2 ANQGSEA. The CDR3 covers 18 residues. The CDR3 DNA sequence: TGCAGCGTTCCTGGTCACCCGGGACTAGCGGGAGGAGGGTACGAGCAGTACTTC. Protein product: CSVPGHPGLAGGGYEQYF.

CDR3 nucleotide sequence: TGTGCCAGCAGCCTCGCTAGCGGGAGGTACAATGAGCAGTTCTTC. As protein: CASSLASGRYNEQFF. The chain joins TRBV5-4 to TRBJ2-1; 11 positions match TRBD2. CDR3 length: 15 amino acids. Germline V gene data show CDR1 as SGHNT and CDR2 as YYREEE (reference sequence). J gave up 4 bases and V 4 bases, and 4 bases lay outside the gene matches. Variable domain in full (rest from reference TRBV5-4 and TRBJ2-1): ETGVTQSPTHLIKTRGQQVTLRCSSQSGHNTVSWYQQALGQGPQFIFQYYREEENGRGNFPPRFSGLQFPNYSSELNVNALELDDSALYLCASSLASGRYNEQFFGPGTRLTVL.

This clone was seen just once. The chain joins TRBV29-1 to TRBJ1-4; TRBD1 matches 8 bases. The CDR3 spans 13 residues. Trimming took 7 bases from V and 7 from J; bases not matched to a gene: 8. Germline CDR1 SQVTM, CDR2 ANQGSEA. The DNA of the CDR3 is TGCAGCGCCTACAGGGGGGTTGGTGAAAAACTGTTTTTT. Translated, it gives CSAYRGVGEKLFF.

The chain couples TRBV19 to TRBJ1-4; 7 bases map to TRBD1. Germline lookup yields CDR1 LNHDA and CDR2 SQIVND (reference sequence). CDR3 size: 15 residues. V shed 7 bases and J 4 bases; nucleotides not matched to a gene: 9. CDR3 region: CASTYGQAYNEKLFF. DNA of the CDR3: TGTGCCAGTACCTACGGACAGGCTTATAATGAAAAACTGTTTTTT.

The CDR3 sequence is CASSLEVGAGQETQYF. In nucleotides, the CDR3 is TGTGCCAGCAGCTTAGAGGTGGGAGCGGGCCAAGAGACCCAGTACTTC. The chain combines TRBV11-2 with TRBJ2-5; a possible D gene is TRBD2 (6 bases). This CDR3 is 16 amino acids long. Germline V gene data show CDR1 as SGHAT and CDR2 as FQNNGV. Trimming took off 0 bases at V and 1 base at J, with 12 bases between the two ends. Based on the CDR3 plus reference TRBV11-2 and TRBJ2-5, the full variable domain is EAGVAQSPRYKIIEKRQSVAFWCNPISGHATLYWYQQILGQGPKLLIQFQNNGVVDDSQLPKDRFSAERLKGVDSTLKIQPAKLEDSAVYLCASSLEVGAGQETQYFGPGTRLLVL.

V gene TRBV29-1 combines with J gene TRBJ1-4; D ambiguous. V was pared by 4 bases and J by 3 bases, with 9 bases between. Germline CDR1 reads SQVTM; CDR2 reads ANQGSEA. This CDR3 is built from 13 residues. The CDR3 spells CSVAEQSNEKLFF. The DNA of the CDR3 is TGCAGCGTTGCGGAGCAGTCTAATGAAAAACTGTTTTTT.

This sequence joins TRBV30 and TRBJ2-1, with D perhaps matching TRBD1 (5 bases). Germline V CDR1 and CDR2: GTSNPN, SVGIG (reference sequence). The CDR3 has 12 residues. The V end was cut by 1 base, the J end by 7 bases, with 8 bases between. CDR3 in DNA: TGTGCCTGGAGTGCCCAGGGTAATGAGCAGTTCTTC. It is translated as CAWSAQGNEQFF.

This clone has a count of ten or more. The V and J genes are TRBV7-8 and TRBJ2-2, with D perhaps TRBD1 (8 bases). This CDR3 has 16 amino acids. The V gene lost 5 bases and the J gene lost 3 bases, with 16 bases spanning the gap. Germline assignment: CDR1 SGHVS and CDR2 FQNEAQ. CDR3 protein: CASSQTGGVDTGELFF. The CDR3 nucleotides are TGTGCCAGCAGCCAAACAGGGGGGGTCGACACCGGGGAGCTGTTTTTT.